Listed here are 10 T cell receptor beta chains from one sample, sequenced in a study of blood T cell repertoires in COVID-19. Clones were sequenced by immunoSEQ multiplex PCR, and TCRdb holds only the in-frame ones, with some missing. The data contain about 55,000 clones, roughly 86% of them singletons. The specimen was peripheral blood. Receptors originate from a man aged 35-49 years with COVID-19, enrolled during active disease.

This clone appeared a few times. Written as DNA, the CDR3 is TGTGCCAGCAGCAGCACAGGGATCGAGAACAATGAGCAGTTCTTC. Encoded protein: CASSSTGIENNEQFF. The chain is built from TRBV9 and TRBJ2-1; tentative D call: TRBD1 (6 bases). Per the germline V gene, CDR1 is SGDLS and CDR2 is YYNGEE. CDR3 length equals 15 residues. V was cut by 4 bases and J by 5 bases, with 16 bases left in between.

V gene TRBV19 combines with J gene TRBJ1-5; 8 positions agree with TRBD1. V trimming: 8 bases; J trimming: 3 bases; junction bases outside the gene matches: 9. Germline CDR1 reads LNHDA; CDR2 reads SQIVND (reference sequence). This CDR3 is built from 15 residues. As DNA, the CDR3 is TGTGCCAGTTGCCGGGACAGGCAACCCAATCAGCCCCAGCATTTT. Protein sequence: CASCRDRQPNQPQHF. The full variable domain, rest sourced from reference TRBV19 and TRBJ1-5, is DGGITQSPKYLFRKEGQNVTLSCEQNLNHDAMYWYRQDPGQGLRLIYYSQIVNDFQKGDIAEGYSVSREKKESFPLTVTSAQKNPTAFYLCASCRDRQPNQPQHFGDGTRLSIL.

This chain uses TRBV18 with TRBJ2-7; D is perhaps TRBD2 (6 bases). The CDR3 sequence is 14 residues long. Trimming shortened V by 3 bases and J by 2 bases, and 11 bases separated the two germline ends. CDR1 and CDR2 from the germline V gene are KGHSH and LQKENI. The CDR3 reads CASSPSPGAYEQYF. DNA for the CDR3: TGTGCCAGCTCACCTTCCCCGGGAGCCTACGAGCAGTACTTC.

The chain uses TRBV7-9 and TRBJ1-1, with D possibly TRBD1 on 5 matching bases. Looked up from germline, CDR1 is SEHNR and CDR2 is FQNEAQ (reference sequence). V lost 4 bases to trimming and J lost 4 bases, with 7 bases between them. The CDR3 extends over 12 amino acids. For the CDR3, the DNA is TGTGCCAGCAGCTGGGGGGGCACTGAAGCTTTCTTT. This encodes CASSWGGTEAFF. Supplemented by reference TRBV7-9 and TRBJ1-1, the full variable domain reads DTGVSQNPRHKITKRGQNVTFRCDPISEHNRLYWYRQTLGQGPEFLTYFQNEAQLEKSRLLSDRFSAERPKGSFSTLEIQRTEQGDSAMYLCASSWGGTEAFFGQGTRLTVV.

This rearrangement joins TRBV4-1 to TRBJ1-2, with D perhaps matching TRBD1 (5 bases). In germline, CDR1 is MGHRA, CDR2 YSYEKL. V was shortened by 1 base and J by 4 bases, with 13 bases between the two germline ends. The CDR3 consists of 15 residues. CDR3 loop: CASSQVGPRGYGYTF. Written as DNA, the CDR3 is TGCGCCAGCAGCCAAGTGGGGCCGCGGGGCTATGGCTACACCTTC.

The chain has TRBV2 and TRBJ1-4; no firm D call. Germline V lookup: CDR1 SNHLY, CDR2 FYNNEI. Trimming left V 7 bases short and J 8 bases short, with 11 bases between. This CDR3 is 12 amino acids long. The CDR3 DNA reads TGTGCCAGCATGGGCAGCGGGGAAAAACTGTTTTTT. It is translated as CASMGSGEKLFF. Full variable domain (outside the CDR3, taken from reference TRBV2 and TRBJ1-4): EPEVTQTPSHQVTQMGQEVILRCVPISNHLYFYWYRQILGQKVEFLVSFYNNEISEKSEIFDDQFSVERPDGSNFTLKIRSTKLEDSAMYFCASMGSGEKLFFGSGTQLSVL.

This clone is a singleton in its sample. The V and J genes are TRBV24-1 and TRBJ2-2, with D unresolved. Germline-derived CDR1 and CDR2 are KGHDR and SFDVKD. The CDR3 is made up of 14 amino acids. Trimming removed 0 bases from V and 8 bases from J, with 9 bases in between. The CDR3 region has the DNA TGTGCCACCAGTGATTTGCTCAGTCCGGGGGAGCTGTTTTTT. It codes for CATSDLLSPGELFF.

The chain combines TRBV6-5 with TRBJ2-2; 7 positions agree with TRBD1. J was trimmed by 6 bases and V by 9 bases; bases with no gene match: 4. The length of the CDR3 is 12 residues. Looked up from germline, CDR1 is MNHEY and CDR2 is SVGAGI. CDR3 region: CASVGGPGELFF. The CDR3 DNA reads as TGTGCCAGTGTAGGGGGCCCCGGGGAGCTGTTTTTT.

V usage is TRBV7-8 and J usage is TRBJ2-1; TRBD2 agrees at 11 bases. The CDR3 spans 20 residues. V lost 1 base and J lost 2; bases outside the gene matches: 13. Germline-derived CDR1 and CDR2 are SGHVS and FQNEAQ. CDR3 sequence: CASSLDRRPLSGGAYNEQFF. CDR3 nucleotide sequence: TGTGCCAGCAGCTTAGATAGAAGGCCTCTTAGCGGGGGGGCCTACAATGAGCAGTTCTTC.

The rearrangement joins TRBV5-1 to TRBJ1-6; 9 positions agree with TRBD1. Germline V gene data show CDR1 as SGHRS and CDR2 as YFSETQ. The CDR3 is 18 amino acids. The V and J ends lost 4 bases and 9 bases, in that order; junction bases with no gene match: 17. In nucleotides, the CDR3 is TGCGCCAGCAGCCCAACATCGCCTTCCGGGACAGGGATTTCACCCCTCCACTTT. Protein sequence: CASSPTSPSGTGISPLHF.